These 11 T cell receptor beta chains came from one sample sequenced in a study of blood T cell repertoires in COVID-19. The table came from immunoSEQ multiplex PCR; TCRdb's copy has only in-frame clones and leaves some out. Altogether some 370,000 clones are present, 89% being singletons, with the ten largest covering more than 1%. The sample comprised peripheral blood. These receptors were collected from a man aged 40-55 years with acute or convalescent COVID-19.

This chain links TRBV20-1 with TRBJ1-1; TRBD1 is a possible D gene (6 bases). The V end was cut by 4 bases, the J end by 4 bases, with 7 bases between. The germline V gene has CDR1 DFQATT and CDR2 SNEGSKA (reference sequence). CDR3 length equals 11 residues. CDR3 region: CSAKGVTEAFF. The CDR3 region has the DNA TGCAGTGCTAAGGGGGTCACTGAAGCTTTCTTT.

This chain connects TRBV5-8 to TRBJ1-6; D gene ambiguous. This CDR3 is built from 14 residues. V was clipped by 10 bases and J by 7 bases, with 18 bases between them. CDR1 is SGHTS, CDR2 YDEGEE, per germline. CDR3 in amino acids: CAGRDDRENSPLHF. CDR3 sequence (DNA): TGTGCCGGCCGAGATGATAGGGAGAATTCACCCCTCCACTTT.

The DNA for the CDR3 is TGTGCCAGCAGTTTATGTTCCCCCCCAGCGGGAGGACTTGGAGAGACCCAGTACTTC. This gives the protein CASSLCSPPAGGLGETQYF. The chain couples TRBV28 to TRBJ2-5, with TRBD2 matching 9 bases. From germline, CDR1 is MDHEN and CDR2 SYDVKM. With 0 bases clipped from V and 4 bases from J, the junction kept 15 bases outside the gene matches. The CDR3 totals 19 residues.

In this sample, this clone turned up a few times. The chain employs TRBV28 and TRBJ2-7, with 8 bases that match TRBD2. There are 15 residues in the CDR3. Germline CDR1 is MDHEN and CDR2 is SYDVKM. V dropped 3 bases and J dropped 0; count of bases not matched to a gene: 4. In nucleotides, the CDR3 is TGTGCCAGCAGTTTGGGGCGGGAGGTCTCCTACGAGCAGTACTTC. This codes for CASSLGREVSYEQYF.

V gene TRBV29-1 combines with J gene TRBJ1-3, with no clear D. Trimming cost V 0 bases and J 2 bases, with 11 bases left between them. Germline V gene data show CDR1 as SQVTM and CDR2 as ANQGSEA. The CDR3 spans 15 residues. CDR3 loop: CSVEDRLHPGNTIYF. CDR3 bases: TGCAGCGTTGAAGATAGACTGCACCCTGGAAACACCATATATTTT.

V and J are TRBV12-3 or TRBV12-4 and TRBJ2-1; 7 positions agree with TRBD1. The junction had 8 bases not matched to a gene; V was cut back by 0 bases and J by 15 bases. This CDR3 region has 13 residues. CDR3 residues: CASSLAGQSTTFF. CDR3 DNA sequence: TGTGCCAGCAGTTTAGCGGGACAGAGCACTACGTTCTTC.

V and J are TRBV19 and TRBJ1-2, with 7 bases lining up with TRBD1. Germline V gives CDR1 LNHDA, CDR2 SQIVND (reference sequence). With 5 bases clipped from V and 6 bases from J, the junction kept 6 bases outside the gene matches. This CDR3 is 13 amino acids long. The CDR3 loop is CASSLDRVDGYTF. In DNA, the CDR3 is TGTGCCAGTAGTCTCGACAGGGTTGATGGCTACACCTTC.

The CDR3 region is CASSVDGSRYGYTF. CDR3 DNA: TGTGCCAGCAGCGTAGATGGTAGCCGGTATGGCTACACCTTC. The chain links TRBV9 to TRBJ1-2; no firm D call. V lost 0 bases and J lost 5, with 11 bases in between. This CDR3 comprises 14 residues. Germline V lookup: CDR1 SGDLS, CDR2 YYNGEE.

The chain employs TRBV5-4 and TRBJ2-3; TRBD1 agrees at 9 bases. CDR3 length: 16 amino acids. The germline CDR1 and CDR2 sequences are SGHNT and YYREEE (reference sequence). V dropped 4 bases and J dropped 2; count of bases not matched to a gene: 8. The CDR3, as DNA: TGTGCCAGCAGCGCGGAACAGGGGGCGGACACAGATACGCAGTATTTT. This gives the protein CASSAEQGADTDTQYF.

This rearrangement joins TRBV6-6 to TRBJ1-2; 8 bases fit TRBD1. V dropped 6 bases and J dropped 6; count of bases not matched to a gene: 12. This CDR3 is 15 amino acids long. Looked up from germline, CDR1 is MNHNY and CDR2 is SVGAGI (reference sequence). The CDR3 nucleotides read TGTGCCAGCAGATACGGTGACGGACAGGGAGATGGCTACACCTTC. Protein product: CASRYGDGQGDGYTF.

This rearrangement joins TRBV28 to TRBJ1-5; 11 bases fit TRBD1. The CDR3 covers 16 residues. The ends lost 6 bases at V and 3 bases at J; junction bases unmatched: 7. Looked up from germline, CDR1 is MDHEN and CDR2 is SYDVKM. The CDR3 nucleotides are TGTGCCAGCAGCTCGGACAGGGGGCTGTTCAATCAGCCCCAGCATTTT. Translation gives CASSSDRGLFNQPQHF. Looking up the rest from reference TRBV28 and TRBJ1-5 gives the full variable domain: DVKVTQSSRYLVKRTGEKVFLECVQDMDHENMFWYRQDPGLGLRLIYFSYDVKMKEKGDIPEGYSVSREKKERFSLILESASTNQTSMYLCASSSDRGLFNQPQHFGDGTRLSIL.